The next 14 T cell receptor beta chains were all read from a single sample in a study of blood T cell repertoires in COVID-19. The repertoire was sequenced with immunoSEQ multiplex PCR; TCRdb's copy has only in-frame clones and lacks some. Of hundreds of thousands of clones in the sample, roughly 85% are singletons; the top ten hold 3%. The sequenced sample was peripheral blood. These receptors came from a man between 18 and 29 years old with active or convalescent COVID-19.

The V gene is TRBV4-1, the J gene TRBJ2-7; TRBD1 might be the D (6 bases). The CDR3 is 15 amino acids. In germline, CDR1 is MGHRA, CDR2 YSYEKL. Trimming pared 4 bases from V and 2 bases from J, leaving 15 bases between. For the CDR3, the DNA is TGCGCCAGCAGCCCTTATTCCGGGACACCCTACGAGCAGTACTTC. This gives the protein CASSPYSGTPYEQYF.

The chain links TRBV27 to TRBJ2-3, with 10 nucleotides matching TRBD2. CDR1 is MNHEY and CDR2 is SMNVEV in the germline V gene (reference sequence). V lost 0 bases, J lost 2 bases, and 2 bases stayed unmatched. The CDR3 covers 16 residues. CDR3 amino acids: CASSLSLAGVTDTQYF. CDR3 bases: TGTGCCAGCAGTTTATCGCTAGCGGGAGTCACAGATACGCAGTATTTT.

V gene TRBV7-9 combines with J gene TRBJ2-2; 12 nucleotides match TRBD1. The CDR3 has 16 amino acids. Per the germline V gene, CDR1 is SEHNR and CDR2 is FQNEAQ (reference sequence). J was trimmed by 7 bases and V by 6 bases; bases with no gene match: 9. The CDR3 DNA reads as TGTGCCAGCAGTCCGGGACAGGGGGCCACAGGCGGGGAGCTGTTTTTT. As protein: CASSPGQGATGGELFF.

The V and J genes are TRBV7-8 and TRBJ2-5; D is possibly TRBD2 (5 bases). CDR3 length: 14 amino acids. V was cut by 3 bases and J by 2 bases, with 10 bases left in between. The germline V gene has CDR1 SGHVS and CDR2 FQNEAQ. Here the CDR3 reads CASSFPAGQETQYF. CDR3 nucleotide sequence: TGTGCCAGCAGCTTCCCCGCGGGTCAAGAGACCCAGTACTTC. Looking up the rest from reference TRBV7-8 and TRBJ2-5 gives the full variable domain: GAGVSQSPRYKVAKRGQDVALRCDPISGHVSLFWYQQALGQGPEFLTYFQNEAQLDKSGLPSDRFFAERPEGSVSTLKIQRTQQEDSAVYLCASSFPAGQETQYFGPGTRLLVL.

The rearrangement uses TRBV28 and TRBJ1-5, with TRBD1 identical over 10 bases. The CDR3 runs to 15 residues. Germline V gene data show CDR1 as MDHEN and CDR2 as SYDVKM. V shed 7 bases and J 6 bases; nucleotides not matched to a gene: 9. The CDR3 is CASILGQGVSQPQHF. The CDR3 nucleotides read TGTGCCAGCATTCTCGGACAGGGGGTTTCTCAGCCCCAGCATTTT.

This clone was counted a single time. In DNA, the CDR3 is TGCGCCAGCAGCCCCGGTGGGGGACTAGTTGCAGATACGCAGTATTTT. Translated, it gives CASSPGGGLVADTQYF. This chain uses TRBV5-1 with TRBJ2-3, with 8 bases that match TRBD2. CDR3 length: 16 amino acids. The ends lost 4 bases at V and 4 bases at J; junction bases unmatched: 11. The V gene's germline CDR1 is SGHRS and CDR2 YFSETQ.

The V call is TRBV9, the J call TRBJ2-5; D perhaps matches TRBD1 (6 bases). V was clipped by 0 bases and J by 5 bases, with 14 bases between them. Germline V gives CDR1 SGDLS, CDR2 YYNGEE. The CDR3 runs 15 residues. CDR3 residues: CASSVGGGLLETQYF. Here the CDR3 DNA reads TGTGCCAGCAGCGTAGGAGGGGGATTGTTGGAGACCCAGTACTTC.

This CDR3 reads CASSQDLGYYGYTF. The CDR3 DNA reads TGCGCCAGCAGCCAAGATCTGGGCTACTATGGCTACACCTTC. J is TRBJ1-2 and V is TRBV4-3; D is undetermined. V shed 0 bases and J shed 3 bases, with 8 bases lying between them. Germline V gene lookup returns CDR1 LGHNA and CDR2 YSLEER. The CDR3 spans 14 residues.

V is TRBV18 and J is TRBJ2-7; 9 positions match TRBD2. Germline-derived CDR1 and CDR2 are KGHSH and LQKENI. This CDR3 comprises 16 residues. Germline trimming cut 6 bases from V and 7 bases from J; bases unmatched to any gene: 16. The CDR3 region is CASSPAVREGGREQYF. Written as DNA, the CDR3 is TGTGCCAGCTCCCCTGCGGTGCGGGAGGGAGGACGAGAGCAGTACTTC.

The chain combines TRBV19 with TRBJ2-1, with 16 bases lining up with TRBD2. Trimming removed 9 bases from V and 0 bases from J; junction bases left unmatched: 14. CDR1 LNHDA and CDR2 SQIVND come from the germline V gene (reference sequence). The CDR3 has 20 amino acids. The CDR3, as DNA: TGTGCCAGACCCCTCCCGGGACTAGCGGGAGGGCCGAGCTCCTACAATGAGCAGTTCTTC. Translating gives CARPLPGLAGGPSSYNEQFF.

The V call is TRBV19, the J call TRBJ1-6; tentatively, D is TRBD1 (6 bases). This CDR3 region has 17 residues. Germline-derived CDR1 and CDR2 are LNHDA and SQIVND (reference sequence). Trimming shortened V by 5 bases and J by 0 bases, and 14 bases separated the two germline ends. CDR3 region: CASSARQDTSYNSPLHF. CDR3 coding DNA: TGTGCCAGTAGTGCCAGACAGGATACCTCCTATAATTCACCCCTCCACTTT.

The chain combines TRBV6-1 with TRBJ2-7; D gene ambiguous. V gave up 3 bases and J gave up 3 bases, with 6 bases separating them. Germline V gene data show CDR1 as MNHNS and CDR2 as SASEGT. This CDR3 has 12 amino acids. The CDR3 sequence: CASSDLYYEQYF. The CDR3 DNA reads as TGTGCCAGCAGTGACCTATACTACGAGCAGTACTTC.

This clone was seen a single time. This chain joins TRBV19 and TRBJ1-5, with D hard to call. Germline V gene sequence: CDR1 LNHDA, CDR2 SQIVND (reference sequence). The V and J ends lost 2 bases and 4 bases respectively, with 9 bases between them. This CDR3 has 14 amino acids. In nucleotides, the CDR3 is TGTGCCAGTAGTATATATGAAGCTAATCAGCCCCAGCATTTT. Its translation is CASSIYEANQPQHF.

V and J are TRBV21-1 and TRBJ1-2; the table gives TRBD1 as D, unverified against the DNA. TRBV21-1 is a listed pseudogene. The CDR3 is made up of 17 amino acids. CDR3 coding DNA: TGTGCCAGCAGCAAAGTTTTTCCCGACAGGGGTTTTTATGGCTACACCTTC. It encodes CASSKVFPDRGFYGYTF.